This TCR beta chain was profiled in a study of cytomegalovirus exposure and HLA in healthy donors. Study-level findings and limits: A further, later analysis showed that HLA-associated TCR beta chains (compared with equally common others) were more clonally expanded. A later analysis showed TCR association rates differing by HLA locus, peaking at DRB1 and lowest at HLA-C. There were over 150 TCR beta chains listed as cytomegalovirus-associated.

As regards this clone: Its antigen is not known.

Vbeta (60) and Jbeta (13) primers were used in the PCR. In the authors' methods: It was a later analysis that counted around 85 million unique TCR beta chains, of which some 10 million were shared. Using immunoSEQ multiplex PCR, the repertoire was profiled, and TCRdb retains in-frame clones only, with some absent. V and J calls and clone size are as listed in that table; D and trimming were resolved from the DNA. The table lists roughly 100,000 clones, around 74% of them singletons. The TCR originated in a middle-aged man in good health and CMV-seronegative. Sequences were obtained from PBMCs.

Written as DNA, the CDR3 is TGTGCCAGCAGCCCAGGGGTGGGGATGGAGACCCAGTACTTC. Translated: CASSPGVGMETQYF. This chain connects TRBV7-6 to TRBJ2-5; D is perhaps TRBD1 (6 bases). Trimming took off 5 bases at V and 5 bases at J, with 15 bases between the two ends. Germline lookup yields CDR1 SGHVS and CDR2 FNYEAQ. This CDR3 has 14 amino acids. The variable domain in full, completed from reference TRBV7-6 and TRBJ2-5, reads GAGVSQSPRYKVTKRGQDVALRCDPISGHVSLYWYRQALGQGPEFLTYFNYEAQQDKSGLPNDRFSAERPEGSISTLTIQRTEQRDSAMYRCASSPGVGMETQYFGPGTRLLVL.